The 15 T cell receptor beta chains below were found in one sample sequenced in a study of early T cells in non-severe SARS-CoV-2 infection. In TCRdb, the 5' RACE reads were re-called with MiXCR into one record per CDR3 protein. The data hold some 96,000 distinct CDR3 sequences, with about 12% observed a single time. The sequencing input was whole blood. The receptors originated from an adult who was a healthcare worker with PCR-confirmed SARS-CoV-2 infection or an uninfected control (not recorded which).

This clonotype was counted between two and nine times. The chain joins TRBV12-3 or TRBV12-4 to TRBJ2-1; D gene ambiguous. The length of the CDR3 is 13 residues. With 6 bases removed from V and 8 bases from J, the gap between germline ends came to 14 bases. In DNA, the CDR3 is TGTGCCAGCAGCCGTGAGAGTGGGGATGAGCAGTTCTTC. This encodes CASSRESGDEQFF.

This clonotype was seen ten or more times. The chain has TRBV20-1 and TRBJ2-3; D tentatively reads TRBD1 or TRBD2 (5 bases each). V was cut by 3 bases and J by 0 bases, with 13 bases left in between. Germline CDR1 DFQATT, CDR2 SNEGSKA (reference sequence). This CDR3 spans 15 amino acids. CDR3 protein: CSASFGGLSTDTQYF. CDR3 nucleotide sequence: TGCAGTGCTAGCTTTGGGGGATTAAGCACAGATACGCAGTATTTT.

The rearrangement links TRBV20-1 to TRBJ2-5, with a weak D call TRBD2 (6 bases). The CDR3 extends over 13 amino acids. From germline, CDR1 is DFQATT and CDR2 SNEGSKA (reference sequence). V was trimmed by 1 base and J by 1 base, leaving 7 bases between them. DNA for the CDR3: TGCAGTGCTAGAGGCGGGACCCAAGAGACCCAGTACTTC. This translates into CSARGGTQETQYF.

The table lists this clonotype with many counts. CDR3 amino acids: CSAPRNRDDNEQFF. CDR3 sequence (DNA): TGCAGTGCTCCGAGGAACAGGGATGACAATGAGCAGTTCTTC. This chain links TRBV20-1 with TRBJ2-1; D possibly corresponds to TRBD1 (6 bases). The V end lost 5 bases, the J end lost 5 bases, and 16 bases lay between the germline ends. Germline V gene sequence: CDR1 DFQATT, CDR2 SNEGSKA (reference sequence). The CDR3 is made up of 14 amino acids.

The chain is built from TRBV7-3 and TRBJ2-1; D remains ambiguous. Trimming stripped 1 base from V and 5 bases from J, with 12 bases between. CDR1 SGHTA and CDR2 FQGTGA come from the germline V gene. This CDR3 comprises 15 residues. CDR3 nucleotides: TGTGCCAGCAGCTTAAGTCCTAGGACCCACAATGAGCAGTTCTTC. It encodes CASSLSPRTHNEQFF.

The table lists this clonotype with a few counts. The rearrangement joins TRBV11-2 to TRBJ2-3; D not certain. CDR1 and CDR2 from the germline V gene are SGHAT and FQNNGV. The germline V and J ends were trimmed by 0 bases and 1 base, with 11 bases remaining between them. There are 16 residues in the CDR3. Here the CDR3 reads CASSLEGRRGTDTQYF. The CDR3 DNA follows: TGTGCCAGCAGCTTAGAGGGCCGTCGGGGCACAGATACGCAGTATTTT. The full variable domain, with the rest looked up from reference TRBV11-2 and TRBJ2-3, is EAGVAQSPRYKIIEKRQSVAFWCNPISGHATLYWYQQILGQGPKLLIQFQNNGVVDDSQLPKDRFSAERLKGVDSTLKIQPAKLEDSAVYLCASSLEGRRGTDTQYFGPGTRLTVL.

Many counts were recorded for this clonotype. This chain uses TRBV7-9 with TRBJ2-1; the D is unclear. V lost 1 base and J lost 0, with 13 bases in between. From germline, CDR1 is SEHNR and CDR2 FQNEAQ (reference sequence). This CDR3 spans 17 amino acids. CDR3 in DNA: TGTGCCAGCAGCTTAGTGATGGGCGGAAGCTCCTACAATGAGCAGTTCTTC. It encodes CASSLVMGGSSYNEQFF. Supplemented by reference TRBV7-9 and TRBJ2-1, the full variable domain reads DTGVSQNPRHKITKRGQNVTFRCDPISEHNRLYWYRQTLGQGPEFLTYFQNEAQLEKSRLLSDRFSAERPKGSFSTLEIQRTEQGDSAMYLCASSLVMGGSSYNEQFFGPGTRLTVL.

This clonotype came up a few times. V is TRBV6-2 or TRBV6-3 and J is TRBJ1-2, with a tentative D call TRBD1 (5 bases). This CDR3 comprises 13 residues. Trimming left V 8 bases short and J 4 bases short, with 14 bases between. Germline CDR1 reads MNHEY; CDR2 reads SVGEGT. The chain's CDR3 is CASGTADIYGYTF. CDR3 DNA sequence: TGTGCCAGCGGGACTGCTGATATCTATGGCTACACCTTC.

This clonotype was observed a few times. This sequence joins TRBV29-1 and TRBJ1-5; 7 nucleotides line up with TRBD1. This CDR3 spans 13 amino acids. Germline loops: CDR1 SQVTM, CDR2 ANQGSEA. Trimming cost V 5 bases and J 1 base; bases outside gene matches: 2. The CDR3 spells CSVRTGSNQPQHF. The CDR3 nucleotides are TGCAGCGTTCGGACAGGCAGCAATCAGCCCCAGCATTTT.

The table lists this clonotype with a few counts. The chain has TRBV20-1 and TRBJ2-2, with D hard to call. Germline CDR1 and CDR2: DFQATT and SNEGSKA (reference sequence). The V and J ends lost 2 bases and 6 bases respectively, with 13 bases between them. CDR3 length equals 14 residues. The CDR3 here is CSARSGFMAGELFF. In nucleotides, the CDR3 is TGCAGTGCTAGATCCGGGTTTATGGCCGGGGAGCTGTTTTTT.

This clonotype was found many times. The chain combines TRBV6-1 with TRBJ1-1; D is ambiguous. Germline V gene lookup returns CDR1 MNHNS and CDR2 SASEGT. The V and J ends lost 1 base and 9 bases respectively, with 24 bases between them. The CDR3 contains 17 residues. The CDR3: CASSEGSKMKSRIKAFF. The CDR3 DNA follows: TGTGCCAGCAGTGAAGGTTCAAAAATGAAATCGCGGATAAAAGCTTTCTTT.

In regard to this clonotype: Sequence at one end of the junction differs from germline and may be a read error. The V and J genes are TRBV12-3 or TRBV12-4 and TRBJ2-5; TRBD2 is a possible D gene (5 bases). The CDR3 loop spans 14 amino acids. CDR3 region: CASSLPPNGETRYF. In DNA, the CDR3 is TGTGCCAGCAGTTTACCCCCTAACGGGGAGACCCGGTACTTC.

The chain has TRBV29-1 and TRBJ1-1; TRBD1 is a possible D gene (5 bases). The CDR3 is 15 amino acids. V was pared by 4 bases and J by 3 bases, with 18 bases between. Looked up from germline, CDR1 is SQVTM and CDR2 is ANQGSEA. In DNA form, the CDR3 reads TGCAGCGTTGCCCGGTTGGGGGGGACGGACACTGAAGCTTTCTTT. Its translation is CSVARLGGTDTEAFF.

This clonotype came up many times. The chain is built from TRBV20-1 and TRBJ2-3; no definite D call. Trimming removed 3 bases from V and 2 bases from J, with 12 bases in between. The CDR3 is 14 residues long. Looked up from germline, CDR1 is DFQATT and CDR2 is SNEGSKA (reference sequence). The CDR3 DNA follows: TGCAGTGCTAGGATGAGGTACAACACAGATACGCAGTATTTT. Translating gives CSARMRYNTDTQYF.

This clonotype was observed many times. The J gene is TRBJ2-7, the V gene TRBV4-3; TRBD2 aligns across 9 bases. V was pared by 3 bases and J by 0 bases, with 6 bases of the junction left unmatched. The V gene's germline CDR1 is LGHNA and CDR2 YSLEER. The CDR3 extends over 16 amino acids. The DNA for the CDR3 is TGCGCCAGCAGCCACGCTTTTAGCGGGAGCTCCTACGAGCAGTACTTC. As protein: CASSHAFSGSSYEQYF.